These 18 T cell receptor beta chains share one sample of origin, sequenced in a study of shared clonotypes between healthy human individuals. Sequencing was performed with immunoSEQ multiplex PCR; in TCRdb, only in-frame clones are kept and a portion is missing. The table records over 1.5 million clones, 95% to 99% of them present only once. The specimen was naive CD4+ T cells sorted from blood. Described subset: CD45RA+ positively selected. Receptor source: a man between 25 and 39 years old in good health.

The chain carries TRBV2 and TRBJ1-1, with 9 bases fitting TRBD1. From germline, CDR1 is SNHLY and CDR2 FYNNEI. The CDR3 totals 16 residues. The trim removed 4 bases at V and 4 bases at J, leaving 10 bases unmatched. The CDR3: CASSGRDRVVSTEAFF. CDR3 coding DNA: TGTGCCAGCAGTGGGAGGGACAGGGTGGTGAGCACTGAAGCTTTCTTT.

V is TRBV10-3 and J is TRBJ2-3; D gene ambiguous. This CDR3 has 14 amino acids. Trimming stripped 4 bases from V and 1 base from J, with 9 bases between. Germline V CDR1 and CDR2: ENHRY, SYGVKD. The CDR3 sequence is CAISVGPGTDTQYF. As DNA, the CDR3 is TGTGCCATCAGTGTGGGCCCAGGCACAGATACGCAGTATTTT.

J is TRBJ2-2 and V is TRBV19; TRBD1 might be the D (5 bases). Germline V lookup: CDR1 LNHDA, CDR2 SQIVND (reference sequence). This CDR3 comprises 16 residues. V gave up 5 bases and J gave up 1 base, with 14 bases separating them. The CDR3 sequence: CASSSYFRVNTGELFF. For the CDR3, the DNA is TGTGCCAGTAGTTCTTACTTCAGGGTGAACACCGGGGAGCTGTTTTTT.

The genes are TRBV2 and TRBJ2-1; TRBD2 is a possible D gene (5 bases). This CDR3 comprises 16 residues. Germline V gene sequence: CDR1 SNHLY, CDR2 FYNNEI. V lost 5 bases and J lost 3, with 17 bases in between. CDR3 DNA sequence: TGTGCCAGCAGTCCCCCGGACTGGGAGAGCTACAATGAGCAGTTCTTC. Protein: CASSPPDWESYNEQFF.

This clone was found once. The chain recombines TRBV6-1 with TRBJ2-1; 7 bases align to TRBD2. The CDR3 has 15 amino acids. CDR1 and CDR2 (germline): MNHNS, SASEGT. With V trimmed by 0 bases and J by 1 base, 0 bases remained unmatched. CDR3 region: CASSEAGGSYNEQFF. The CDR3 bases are TGTGCCAGCAGTGAAGCGGGGGGGTCCTACAATGAGCAGTTCTTC.

The CDR3 DNA reads TGTGCCAGCTCACCACCGCGGACTAGCGGGAGGAAGGCAGATACGCAGTATTTT. Amino acids: CASSPPRTSGRKADTQYF. The chain employs TRBV18 and TRBJ2-3; 14 nucleotides agree with TRBD2. The CDR3 is made up of 18 amino acids. The V gene's germline CDR1 is KGHSH and CDR2 LQKENI. J was trimmed by 4 bases and V by 0 bases; bases with no gene match: 6. The entire variable domain, with the rest obtained from reference TRBV18 and TRBJ2-3, is as follows: NAGVMQNPRHLVRRRGQEARLRCSPMKGHSHVYWYRQLPEEGLKFMVYLQKENIIDESGMPKERFSAEFPKEGPSILRIQQVVRGDSAAYFCASSPPRTSGRKADTQYFGPGTRLTVL.

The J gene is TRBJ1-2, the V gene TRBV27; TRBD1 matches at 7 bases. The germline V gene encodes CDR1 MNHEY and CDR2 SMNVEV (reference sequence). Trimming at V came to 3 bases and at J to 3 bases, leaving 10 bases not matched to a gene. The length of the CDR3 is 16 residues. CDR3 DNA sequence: TGTGCCAGCAGTTTCTTTAGACAGGGCAAGTACTATGGCTACACCTTC. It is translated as CASSFFRQGKYYGYTF.

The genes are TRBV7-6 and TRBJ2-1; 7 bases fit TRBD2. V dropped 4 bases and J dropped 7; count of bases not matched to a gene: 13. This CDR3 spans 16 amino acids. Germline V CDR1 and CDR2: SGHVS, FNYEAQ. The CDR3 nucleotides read TGTGCCAGCAGCTCCTCGACGGGAGGCCGGAGGAATGAGCAGTTCTTC. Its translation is CASSSSTGGRRNEQFF.

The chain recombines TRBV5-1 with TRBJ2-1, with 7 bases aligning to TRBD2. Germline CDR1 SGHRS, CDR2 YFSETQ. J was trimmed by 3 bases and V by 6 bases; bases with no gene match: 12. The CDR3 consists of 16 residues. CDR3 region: CASMTPDGEGYNEQFF. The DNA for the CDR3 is TGCGCCAGCATGACCCCGGACGGGGAGGGCTACAATGAGCAGTTCTTC.

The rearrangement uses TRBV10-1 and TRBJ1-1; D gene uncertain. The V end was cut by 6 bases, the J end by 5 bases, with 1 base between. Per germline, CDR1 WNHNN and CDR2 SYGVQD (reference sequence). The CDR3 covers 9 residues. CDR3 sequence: CASRTEAFF. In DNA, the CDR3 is TGCGCCAGCAGAACTGAAGCTTTCTTT.

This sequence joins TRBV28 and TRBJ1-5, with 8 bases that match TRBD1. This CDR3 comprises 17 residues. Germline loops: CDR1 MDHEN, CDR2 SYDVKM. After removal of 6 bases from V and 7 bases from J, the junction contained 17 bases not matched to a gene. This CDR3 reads CASSPYQWTGRGQPQHF. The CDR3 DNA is TGTGCCAGCAGCCCTTACCAATGGACAGGGAGAGGACAGCCCCAGCATTTT.

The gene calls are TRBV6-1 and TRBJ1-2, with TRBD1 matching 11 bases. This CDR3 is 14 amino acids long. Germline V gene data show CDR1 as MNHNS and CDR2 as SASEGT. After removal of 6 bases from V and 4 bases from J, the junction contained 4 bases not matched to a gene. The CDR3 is CASRDRGLIYGYTF. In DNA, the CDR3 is TGTGCCAGCAGGGACAGGGGGCTTATCTATGGCTACACCTTC.

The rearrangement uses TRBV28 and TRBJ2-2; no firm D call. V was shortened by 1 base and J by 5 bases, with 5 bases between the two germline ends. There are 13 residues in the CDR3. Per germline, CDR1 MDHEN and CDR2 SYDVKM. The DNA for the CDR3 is TGTGCCAGCAGTTTATACGGAACCGGGGAGCTGTTTTTT. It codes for CASSLYGTGELFF.

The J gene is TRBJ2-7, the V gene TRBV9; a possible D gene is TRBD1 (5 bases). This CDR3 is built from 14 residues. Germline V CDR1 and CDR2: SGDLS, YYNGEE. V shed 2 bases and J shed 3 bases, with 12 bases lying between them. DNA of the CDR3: TGTGCCAGCAGCGTGGGGCCCGCCGGCTACGAGCAGTACTTC. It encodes CASSVGPAGYEQYF.

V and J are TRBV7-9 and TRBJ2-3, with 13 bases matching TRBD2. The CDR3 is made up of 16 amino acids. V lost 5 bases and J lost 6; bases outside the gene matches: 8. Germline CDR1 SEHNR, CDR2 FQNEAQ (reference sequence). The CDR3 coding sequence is TGTGCCAGCAGCCGAGGACTAGCGGGAGTTTTCGATACGCAGTATTTT. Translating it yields CASSRGLAGVFDTQYF.

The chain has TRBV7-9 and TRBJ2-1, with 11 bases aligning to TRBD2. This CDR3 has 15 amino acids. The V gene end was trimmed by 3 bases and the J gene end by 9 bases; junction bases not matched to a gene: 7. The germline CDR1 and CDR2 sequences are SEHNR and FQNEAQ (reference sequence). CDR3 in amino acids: CASSFVAGGFAEQFF. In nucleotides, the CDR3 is TGTGCCAGCAGCTTTGTAGCGGGAGGGTTCGCTGAGCAGTTCTTC.

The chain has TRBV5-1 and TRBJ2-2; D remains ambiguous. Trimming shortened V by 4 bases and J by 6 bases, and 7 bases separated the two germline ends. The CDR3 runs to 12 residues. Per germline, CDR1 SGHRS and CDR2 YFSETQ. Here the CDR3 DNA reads TGCGCCAGCAGCACCCCTCCCGGGGAGCTGTTTTTT. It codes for CASSTPPGELFF.

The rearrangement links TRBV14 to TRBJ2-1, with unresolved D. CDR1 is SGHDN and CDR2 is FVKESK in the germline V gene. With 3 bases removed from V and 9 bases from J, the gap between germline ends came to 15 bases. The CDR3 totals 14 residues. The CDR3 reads CASSQKHGSVEQFF. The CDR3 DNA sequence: TGTGCCAGCAGCCAGAAACATGGCTCGGTTGAGCAGTTCTTC.